A selection of T cell receptor beta chains follows, all from one sample in a study of T cells in Graves' hyperthyroidism and ophthalmopathy. TCRdb re-derived calls from the multiplex PCR reads in MiXCR, one entry per CDR3 protein. The table has roughly 250,000 distinct CDR3 sequences, roughly 14% seen once. The sample consisted of blood. Source of these receptors: a woman aged 40 to 50 with Graves' hyperthyroidism that later progressed to Graves' ophthalmopathy. CDR3s leave out the opening cysteine and the closing phenylalanine or tryptophan. Each record gives: clone size, V gene, CDR3 protein. Clone size appears in some rows only: once, few, many, or a class for an expanded clone.

clone size: many
V gene: TRBV27
CDR3 protein: ASSFSGTPYEQY

clone size: NA
V gene: TRBV19
CDR3 protein: ASSSATMGF

clone size: many
V gene: TRBV2
CDR3 protein: ASKRAGGSYNEQF

clone size: few
V gene: TRBV29-1
CDR3 protein: SVGVQGGNTIY

clone size: many
V gene: TRBV27
CDR3 protein: ASSLRGAPTGANVLT

clone size: NA
V gene: TRBV28
CDR3 protein: ASSFSLAEAF

clone size: NA
V gene: TRBV6-1
CDR3 protein: ASSASLAGAGELF

clone size: NA
V gene: TRBV20-1
CDR3 protein: SAGGSSGANVLT

clone size: many
V gene: TRBV27
CDR3 protein: ASSSGGFYGYT

clone size: few
V gene: TRBV20-1
CDR3 protein: SAVGTRVSYEQY

clone size: many
V gene: TRBV5-1
CDR3 protein: ASSLGAEGDEQF

clone size: many
V gene: TRBV11-2
CDR3 protein: ASSPGLAGGRETGELF

clone size: many
V gene: TRBV20-1
CDR3 protein: SSGLGETQY

clone size: many
V gene: TRBV20-1
CDR3 protein: SARNTGKGREQY

clone size: many
V gene: TRBV7-9
CDR3 protein: ASSLGGSDTQY

clone size: few
V gene: TRBV20-1
CDR3 protein: SALQRTGASYEQY

clone size: NA
V gene: TRBV20-1
CDR3 protein: SARGQGGLTDTQY

clone size: many
V gene: TRBV15
CDR3 protein: ATTSAGAANEKLF

clone size: many
V gene: TRBV28
CDR3 protein: ASSSEGGATNEKLF

clone size: many
V gene: TRBV6-1
CDR3 protein: ASRPMSSYEQY

clone size: many
V gene: TRBV7-9
CDR3 protein: ASMEIGAQY

clone size: many
V gene: TRBV28
CDR3 protein: ASSVESTDTQY

clone size: NA
V gene: TRBV5-1
CDR3 protein: ASSLVPLSSYNEQF

clone size: many
V gene: TRBV20-1
CDR3 protein: SARDHGQGTEQY

clone size: many
V gene: TRBV3-1
CDR3 protein: ASSPRTSGIYYEQY

clone size: many
V gene: TRBV28
CDR3 protein: ASSLLKNTEAF